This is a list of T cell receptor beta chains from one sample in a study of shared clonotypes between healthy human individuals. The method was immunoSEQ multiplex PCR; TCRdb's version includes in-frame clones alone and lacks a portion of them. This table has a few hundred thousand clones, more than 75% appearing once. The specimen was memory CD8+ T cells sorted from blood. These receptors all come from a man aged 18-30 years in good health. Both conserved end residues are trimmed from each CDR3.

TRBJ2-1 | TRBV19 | ASSISETSGRSYEQF
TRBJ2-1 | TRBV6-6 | ASSYGEGEGFEQF
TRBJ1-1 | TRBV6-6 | ASSYPDRATEAF
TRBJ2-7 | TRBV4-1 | ASSQDILTGSYEQY
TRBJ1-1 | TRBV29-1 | SVFFTGGVSEAF
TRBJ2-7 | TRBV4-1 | ASSQAVGYEQY
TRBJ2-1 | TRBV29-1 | SVEGTSGNEQF
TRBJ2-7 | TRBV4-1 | ASSQRGEPSSYEQY
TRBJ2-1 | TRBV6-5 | ASSPGPGVYNEQF
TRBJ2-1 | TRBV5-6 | ASSGTSGGPFYNEQF
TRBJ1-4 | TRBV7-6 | ASSLGSWLAAPNEKLF
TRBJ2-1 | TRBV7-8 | ASSPGTGITNEQF
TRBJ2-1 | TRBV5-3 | ARSGETSGLIYEQF
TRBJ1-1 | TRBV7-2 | ASSSGQRNTEAF
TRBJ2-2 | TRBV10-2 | ASSEGGGELF
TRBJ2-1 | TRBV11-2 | ASSKSIGTAYNEQF
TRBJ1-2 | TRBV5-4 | ASSLGVGYGYT
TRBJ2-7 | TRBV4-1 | ASSHVGQGALEQY
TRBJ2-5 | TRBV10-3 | AISAGLRPRETQY
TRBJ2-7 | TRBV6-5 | ASGGGYEQY
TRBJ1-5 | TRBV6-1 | ASSEDRAQPQH
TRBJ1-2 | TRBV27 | ASSSQTPGAGANYGYT
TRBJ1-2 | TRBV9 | ASSVALTEEGYGYT
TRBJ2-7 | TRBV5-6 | ASSPGTGSSYEQY
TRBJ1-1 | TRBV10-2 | ASSDSGLIQAF
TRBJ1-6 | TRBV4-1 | ASSQGAVAYNSPLH
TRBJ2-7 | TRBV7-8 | ASSLEATSGPPYEQY
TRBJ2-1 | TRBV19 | ASSIVAGDDNEQF
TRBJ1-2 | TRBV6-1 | ASSEASTGTGYGYT
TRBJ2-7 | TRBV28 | ASSTGSLEQY
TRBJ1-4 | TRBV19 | ASSIGTATNEKLF
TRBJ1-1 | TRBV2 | ASSEGVGTGEENTEAF
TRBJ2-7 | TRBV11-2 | ASSLDPDNTYEQY
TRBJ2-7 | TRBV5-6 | ASSLRTGLYLEQY
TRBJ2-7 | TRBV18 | ASSFGGSGYEQY
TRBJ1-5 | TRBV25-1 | ASSRFWDQPQH
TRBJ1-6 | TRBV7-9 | ASSLSPGTGYNSPLH
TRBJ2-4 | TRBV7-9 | ASSLNSKIQY
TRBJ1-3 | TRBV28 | ASSLPDSSGNTIY
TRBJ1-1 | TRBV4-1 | ASSQPVTGLNTEAF
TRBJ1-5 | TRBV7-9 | ASSLGQINQPQH
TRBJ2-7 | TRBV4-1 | ASSQDGVGGGTEQY
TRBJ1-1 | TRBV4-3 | ASSTHYPGTGLMNTEAF
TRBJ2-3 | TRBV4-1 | ASSSRLVLSDTQY
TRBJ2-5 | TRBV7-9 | ASSSDVPQETQY
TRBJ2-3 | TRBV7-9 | ASSFTVGRTDTQY
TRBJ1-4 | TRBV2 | ASSNPGQLNEKLF
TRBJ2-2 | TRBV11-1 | ASSPPTEYTGELF
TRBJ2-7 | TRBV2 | ASSEWRGTYEQY
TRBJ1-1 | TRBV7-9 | ASPSSDTEAF
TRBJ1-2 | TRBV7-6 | ASSFDGTYGYT
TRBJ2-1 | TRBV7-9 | ASSPLYGNSYNEQF
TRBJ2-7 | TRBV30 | AWRKPYGTGDNEQY